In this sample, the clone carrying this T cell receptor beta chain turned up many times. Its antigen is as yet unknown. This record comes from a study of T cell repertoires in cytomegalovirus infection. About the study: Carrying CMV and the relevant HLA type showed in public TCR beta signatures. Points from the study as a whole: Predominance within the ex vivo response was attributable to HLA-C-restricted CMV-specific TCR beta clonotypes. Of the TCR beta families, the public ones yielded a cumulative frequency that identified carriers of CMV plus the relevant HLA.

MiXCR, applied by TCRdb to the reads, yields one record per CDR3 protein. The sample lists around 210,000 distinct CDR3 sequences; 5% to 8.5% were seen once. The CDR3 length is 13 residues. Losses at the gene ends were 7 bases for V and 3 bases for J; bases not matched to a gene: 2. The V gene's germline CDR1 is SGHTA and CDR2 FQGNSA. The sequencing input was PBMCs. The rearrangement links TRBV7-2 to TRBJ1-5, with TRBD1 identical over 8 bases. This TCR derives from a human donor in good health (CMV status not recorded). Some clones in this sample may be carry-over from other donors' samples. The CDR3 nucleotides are TGTGCCAGCACGGACAGGGACAATCAGCCCCAGCATTTT. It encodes CASTDRDNQPQHF.